Below are 24 T cell receptor beta chains sequenced from a single sample in a study of cytomegalovirus exposure and HLA in healthy donors. PCR used 60 Vbeta primers and 13 Jbeta primers. The repertoire was sequenced with immunoSEQ multiplex PCR; TCRdb's copy has only in-frame clones and lacks some. The data contain 55,000 to 80,000 clones, 60% to 85% of them singletons. Material: PBMCs. Receptors originate from a man between 65 and 85 years old in good health and CMV-seronegative.

Notes on this clone: An end of the junction does not agree with germline; a read error may underlie this. V usage is TRBV6-5 and J usage is TRBJ1-1; TRBD1 might be the D (6 bases). The CDR3 spans 13 residues. CDR1 and CDR2 from the germline V gene are MNHEY and SVGAGI. The chain's CDR3 is CVSRPTGTHEAFF. CDR3 DNA sequence: TGTGTCAGCAGGCCAACCGGGACACATGAAGCTTTCTTT.

The chain couples TRBV18 to TRBJ2-2; TRBD1 agrees at 7 bases. V gave up 3 bases and J gave up 3 bases; unmatched junction bases: 7. This CDR3 has 16 residues. The germline gives CDR1 KGHSH, CDR2 LQKENI. CDR3 protein: CASSPPGQWDTGELFF. For the CDR3, the DNA is TGTGCCAGCTCACCCCCGGGACAGTGGGACACCGGGGAGCTGTTTTTT. The variable domain in full, completed from reference TRBV18 and TRBJ2-2, reads NAGVMQNPRHLVRRRGQEARLRCSPMKGHSHVYWYRQLPEEGLKFMVYLQKENIIDESGMPKERFSAEFPKEGPSILRIQQVVRGDSAAYFCASSPPGQWDTGELFFGEGSRLTVL.

This sequence joins TRBV5-1 and TRBJ2-2; TRBD1 matches at 10 bases. Germline CDR1 is SGHRS and CDR2 is YFSETQ. CDR3 length: 16 amino acids. Trimming cost V 5 bases and J 6 bases; bases outside gene matches: 10. The CDR3 DNA reads TGCGCCAGCAGTCCCTCGACAGGGGGCGAAGCCGGGGAGCTGTTTTTT. Amino acids: CASSPSTGGEAGELFF.

The gene calls are TRBV27 and TRBJ1-2, with D possibly being TRBD1 (5 bases). V was trimmed by 8 bases and J by 5 bases, leaving 9 bases between them. CDR3 length: 11 amino acids. CDR1 and CDR2 from the germline V gene are MNHEY and SMNVEV (reference sequence). The CDR3 here is CASGGGYGYTF. CDR3 DNA sequence: TGTGCCAGCGGGGGGGGGTATGGCTACACCTTC.

V usage is TRBV18 and J usage is TRBJ2-7; no firm D call. CDR1 and CDR2 (germline): KGHSH, LQKENI. The CDR3 extends over 12 amino acids. Deletions cut 4 bases from V and 6 bases from J, with 10 bases between. CDR3 nucleotide sequence: TGTGCCAGCTCACGGCCTAGACGCGAGCAGTACTTC. Amino acids: CASSRPRREQYF.

The rearrangement joins TRBV28 to TRBJ1-2, with 7 bases that match TRBD1. Germline trimming cut 6 bases from V and 6 bases from J; bases unmatched to any gene: 7. Germline V gene sequence: CDR1 MDHEN, CDR2 SYDVKM. The CDR3 sequence is 13 residues long. The DNA for the CDR3 is TGTGCCAGCAGCATAAGCAGGGGGGATGGCTACACCTTC. This codes for CASSISRGDGYTF.

V gene TRBV5-1 combines with J gene TRBJ2-1; D not resolved. This CDR3 spans 15 amino acids. Trimming took 3 bases from V and 0 from J, leaving 10 bases between them. Looked up from germline, CDR1 is SGHRS and CDR2 is YFSETQ. CDR3 loop: CASSSKSNSYNEQFF. CDR3 in DNA: TGCGCCAGCAGCTCAAAATCAAACTCCTACAATGAGCAGTTCTTC.

This clone was found a few times. The rearrangement joins TRBV19 to TRBJ2-7; 10 bases agree with TRBD1. With V trimmed by 4 bases and J by 4 bases, 4 bases remained unmatched. CDR1 and CDR2 from the germline V gene are LNHDA and SQIVND (reference sequence). The CDR3 extends over 14 amino acids. The CDR3 DNA is TGTGCCAGTAGTACCGGACAGGGGGTTTACGAGCAGTACTTC. Translating gives CASSTGQGVYEQYF. Full variable domain (rest looked up from reference TRBV19 and TRBJ2-7): DGGITQSPKYLFRKEGQNVTLSCEQNLNHDAMYWYRQDPGQGLRLIYYSQIVNDFQKGDIAEGYSVSREKKESFPLTVTSAQKNPTAFYLCASSTGQGVYEQYFGPGTRLTVT.

V is TRBV7-8 and J is TRBJ2-7, with D possibly matching TRBD2 (5 bases). Germline V gives CDR1 SGHVS, CDR2 FQNEAQ. This CDR3 is built from 15 residues. Between the trimmed V and J ends, which lost 3 bases and 3 bases, there was a span of 15 bases. CDR3: CASSFGGSGIYEQYF. The CDR3 DNA reads TGTGCCAGCAGCTTTGGTGGGTCGGGGATCTACGAGCAGTACTTC.

There are a few counts of this clone. V gene TRBV6-5 combines with J gene TRBJ2-7; 8 bases are a match to TRBD1. Per the germline V gene, CDR1 is MNHEY and CDR2 is SVGAGI. V lost 4 bases to trimming and J lost 2 bases; unmatched junction nucleotides: 4. This CDR3 spans 14 amino acids. DNA of the CDR3: TGTGCCAGCAGTTCCCGGGACAGGACCTACGAGCAGTACTTC. It is translated as CASSSRDRTYEQYF.

The chain carries TRBV7-2 and TRBJ2-3; 10 nucleotides agree with TRBD2. V lost 0 bases, J lost 0 bases, and 15 bases stayed unmatched. The germline V gene encodes CDR1 SGHTA and CDR2 FQGNSA. This CDR3 is 21 amino acids long. The CDR3 spells CASSLARQRGGVFSSTDTQYF. As DNA, the CDR3 is TGTGCCAGCAGCTTAGCGCGACAGCGGGGGGGAGTATTTTCTAGCACAGATACGCAGTATTTT.

The V call is TRBV2, the J call TRBJ2-2; 7 nucleotides line up with TRBD1. V lost 7 bases to trimming and J lost 8 bases; unmatched junction nucleotides: 13. The CDR3 has 15 amino acids. CDR1 is SNHLY and CDR2 is FYNNEI in the germline V gene. CDR3 DNA: TGTGCCAGCAAGCCGGGACAGACCTCATGGGGGGAGCTGTTTTTT. This sequence encodes CASKPGQTSWGELFF.

The CDR3 loop is CASKGQGDNTEAFF. The CDR3 bases are TGTGCCAGCAAGGGCCAGGGGGACAACACTGAAGCTTTCTTT. The genes are TRBV6-1 and TRBJ1-1; TRBD1 matches at 7 bases. The germline V gene encodes CDR1 MNHNS and CDR2 SASEGT. This CDR3 is 14 amino acids long. The V gene end was trimmed by 7 bases and the J gene end by 2 bases; junction bases not matched to a gene: 7.

This chain uses TRBV13 with TRBJ1-1, with D possibly being TRBD1 (5 bases). The V and J ends lost 2 bases and 4 bases respectively, with 8 bases between them. CDR3 length: 13 residues. Germline lookup yields CDR1 PRHDT and CDR2 FYEKMQ (reference sequence). CDR3 region: CASSLRGFTEAFF. CDR3 bases: TGTGCCAGCAGCTTAAGGGGTTTCACTGAAGCTTTCTTT.

The chain is built from TRBV9 and TRBJ2-5; 7 bases match TRBD2. CDR3 length: 15 amino acids. CDR1 is SGDLS and CDR2 is YYNGEE in the germline V gene. Trimming removed 0 bases from V and 1 base from J; junction bases left unmatched: 3. The CDR3: CASSVGGLLQETQYF. DNA for the CDR3: TGTGCCAGCAGCGTAGGGGGACTACTCCAAGAGACCCAGTACTTC.

The rearrangement links TRBV6-1 to TRBJ1-1; 7 positions match TRBD1. Trimming took 4 bases from V and 0 from J; bases not matched to a gene: 2. Germline-derived CDR1 and CDR2 are MNHNS and SASEGT. There are 14 residues in the CDR3. CDR3 in amino acids: CASSADRVNTEAFF. CDR3 nucleotide sequence: TGTGCCAGCAGTGCAGACAGGGTGAACACTGAAGCTTTCTTT.

The CDR3 region is CASSRGDGGIAKNIQYF. The CDR3 region has the DNA TGTGCCAGCAGCCGAGGAGATGGCGGAATAGCCAAAAACATTCAGTACTTC. The chain links TRBV7-9 to TRBJ2-4; the D is unclear. This CDR3 has 17 residues. V was shortened by 5 bases and J by 0 bases, with 17 bases between the two germline ends. In germline, CDR1 is SEHNR, CDR2 FQNEAQ (reference sequence).

This chain uses TRBV6-1 with TRBJ1-1, with D perhaps matching TRBD1 (5 bases). The CDR3 consists of 16 residues. Germline CDR1 and CDR2: MNHNS and SASEGT. V dropped 1 base and J dropped 10 bases, with 22 bases sitting between them. In nucleotides, the CDR3 is TGTGCCAGCAGTGAAGGTTACTTTGAACAGCGCGGGGGAGCTTTCTTT. It translates to CASSEGYFEQRGGAFF.

The V and J genes are TRBV6-6 and TRBJ1-3; 7 bases map to TRBD1. The V gene end was trimmed by 2 bases and the J gene end by 4 bases; junction bases not matched to a gene: 8. This CDR3 is 16 amino acids long. In germline, CDR1 is MNHNY, CDR2 SVGAGI (reference sequence). The CDR3 DNA sequence: TGTGCCAGCAGTTACCCTCGACAGGGAGCGGGAAACACCATATATTTT. Translating gives CASSYPRQGAGNTIYF.

The V call is TRBV2, the J call TRBJ1-2, with TRBD1 as a possible D gene (6 bases). V lost 6 bases and J 6 bases, leaving 11 bases between the germline ends. The CDR3 totals 12 residues. CDR1 and CDR2 (germline): SNHLY, FYNNEI. The CDR3 DNA reads TGTGCCAGCAGCCTACAGGGAAATGGCTACACCTTC. Its protein is CASSLQGNGYTF.

The chain employs TRBV20-1 and TRBJ1-1; D may be TRBD1 (5 bases). CDR1 DFQATT and CDR2 SNEGSKA come from the germline V gene (reference sequence). With 5 bases removed from V and 9 bases from J, the gap between germline ends came to 13 bases. This CDR3 region has 11 residues. The CDR3, as DNA: TGCAGTGCTGAGCAGGGTATGAAAGCTTTCTTT. Translated, it gives CSAEQGMKAFF.

This clone appeared a few times. The chain uses TRBV5-1 and TRBJ1-5; D gene ambiguous. From germline, CDR1 is SGHRS and CDR2 YFSETQ. CDR3 size: 15 residues. V lost 4 bases and J lost 4, with 15 bases in between. CDR3 coding DNA: TGCGCCAGCAGCCACGCCGGGGAGGAAAATCAGCCCCAGCATTTT. Translated: CASSHAGEENQPQHF.

This chain joins TRBV11-2 and TRBJ1-1; 8 bases are a match to TRBD1. V gave up 3 bases and J gave up 3 bases; unmatched junction bases: 9. CDR3 size: 16 residues. CDR1 is SGHAT, CDR2 FQNNGV, per germline. CDR3 loop: CASSLGPQGADTEAFF. As DNA, the CDR3 is TGTGCCAGCAGCTTGGGCCCGCAGGGGGCAGACACTGAAGCTTTCTTT.

The V gene is TRBV14, the J gene TRBJ2-3; D gene ambiguous. CDR1 and CDR2 from the germline V gene are SGHDN and FVKESK. V dropped 0 bases and J dropped 4 bases, with 17 bases sitting between them. The CDR3 is 17 amino acids. The CDR3 loop is CASSQDFRSYAPDTQYF. In nucleotides, the CDR3 is TGTGCCAGCAGCCAAGACTTCCGTAGTTACGCGCCAGATACGCAGTATTTT.